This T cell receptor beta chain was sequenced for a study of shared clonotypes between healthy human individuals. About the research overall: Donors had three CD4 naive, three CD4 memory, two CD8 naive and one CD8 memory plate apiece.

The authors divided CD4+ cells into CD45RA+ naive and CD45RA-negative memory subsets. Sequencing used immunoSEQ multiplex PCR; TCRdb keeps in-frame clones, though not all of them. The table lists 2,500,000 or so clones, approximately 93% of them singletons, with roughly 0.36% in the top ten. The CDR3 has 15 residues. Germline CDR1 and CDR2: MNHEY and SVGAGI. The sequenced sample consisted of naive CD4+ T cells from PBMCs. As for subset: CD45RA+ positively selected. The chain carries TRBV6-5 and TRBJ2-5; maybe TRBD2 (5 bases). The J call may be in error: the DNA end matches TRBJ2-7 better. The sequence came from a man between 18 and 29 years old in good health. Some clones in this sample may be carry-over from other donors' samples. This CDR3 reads CASSTPGSGSYEQYF. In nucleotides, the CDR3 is TGTGCCAGCAGTACCCCGGGGAGCGGCTCCTACGAGCAGTACTTC.